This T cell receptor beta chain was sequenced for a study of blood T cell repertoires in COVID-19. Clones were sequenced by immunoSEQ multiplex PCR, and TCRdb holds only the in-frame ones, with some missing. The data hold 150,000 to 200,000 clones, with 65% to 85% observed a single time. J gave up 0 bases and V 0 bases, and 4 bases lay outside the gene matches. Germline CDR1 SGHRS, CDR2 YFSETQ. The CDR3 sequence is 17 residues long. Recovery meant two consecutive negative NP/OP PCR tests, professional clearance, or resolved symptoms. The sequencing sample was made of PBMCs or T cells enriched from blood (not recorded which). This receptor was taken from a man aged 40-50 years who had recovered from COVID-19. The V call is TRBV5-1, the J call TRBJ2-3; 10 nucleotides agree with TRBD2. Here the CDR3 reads CASSLGGTSVSTDTQYF. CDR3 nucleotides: TGCGCCAGCAGCTTGGGCGGGACTAGCGTAAGCACAGATACGCAGTATTTT.